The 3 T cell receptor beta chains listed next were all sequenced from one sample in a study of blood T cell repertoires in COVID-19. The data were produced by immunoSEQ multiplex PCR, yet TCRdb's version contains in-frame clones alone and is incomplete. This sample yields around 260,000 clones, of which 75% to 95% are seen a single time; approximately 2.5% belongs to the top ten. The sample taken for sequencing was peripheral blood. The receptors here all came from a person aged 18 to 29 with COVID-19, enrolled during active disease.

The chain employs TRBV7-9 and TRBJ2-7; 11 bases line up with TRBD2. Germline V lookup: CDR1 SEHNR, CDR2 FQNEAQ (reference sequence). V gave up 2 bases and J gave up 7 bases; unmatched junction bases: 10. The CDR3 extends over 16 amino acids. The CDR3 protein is CASSLRRLAGPEEQYF. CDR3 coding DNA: TGTGCCAGCAGCTTAAGGCGACTAGCGGGGCCGGAGGAGCAGTACTTC.

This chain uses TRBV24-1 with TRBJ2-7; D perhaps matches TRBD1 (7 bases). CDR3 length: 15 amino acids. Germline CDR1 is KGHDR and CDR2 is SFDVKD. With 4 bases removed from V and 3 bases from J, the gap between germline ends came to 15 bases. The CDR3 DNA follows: TGTGCCACCAGTGACCCAAGACAGGGAGGCTACGAGCAGTACTTC. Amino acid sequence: CATSDPRQGGYEQYF.

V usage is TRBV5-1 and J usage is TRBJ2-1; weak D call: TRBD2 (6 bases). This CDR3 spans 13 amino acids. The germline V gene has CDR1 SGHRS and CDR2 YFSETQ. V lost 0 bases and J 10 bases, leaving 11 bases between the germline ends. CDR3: CASSLGGAGEQFF. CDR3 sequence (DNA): TGCGCCAGCAGCTTGGGTGGTGCGGGGGAGCAGTTCTTC.